Sequencing of this T cell receptor (beta chain) was carried out in a study of blood T cell repertoires in COVID-19. Study background: Sample material is recorded as cDNA or gDNA derived from T cells, B-cell-depleted T cells, or PBMCs.

Original processing methods: Amplification of reference gene primers provided the estimated nucleated cell counts. The data were produced by immunoSEQ multiplex PCR, yet TCRdb's version contains in-frame clones alone and is incomplete. Clone size and V and J calls were adopted from that table, with D and trimming inferred from the DNA. The sample lists about 180,000 clones, under 85% occurring once. Followed over time, Seattle patients had been enrolled while infection was active. V was shortened by 0 bases and J by 3 bases, with 13 bases between the two germline ends. CDR1 is MNHEY, CDR2 SMNVEV, per germline (reference sequence). The CDR3 totals 16 residues.

The V and J genes are TRBV27 and TRBJ2-3; no clear D gene. This TCR was recovered from a woman in her 70s with COVID-19, enrolled during active disease. The sample comprised peripheral blood. This CDR3 reads CASSLSNFRGTDTQYF. The CDR3 DNA reads as TGTGCCAGCAGTTTATCCAACTTTCGAGGTACAGATACGCAGTATTTT.